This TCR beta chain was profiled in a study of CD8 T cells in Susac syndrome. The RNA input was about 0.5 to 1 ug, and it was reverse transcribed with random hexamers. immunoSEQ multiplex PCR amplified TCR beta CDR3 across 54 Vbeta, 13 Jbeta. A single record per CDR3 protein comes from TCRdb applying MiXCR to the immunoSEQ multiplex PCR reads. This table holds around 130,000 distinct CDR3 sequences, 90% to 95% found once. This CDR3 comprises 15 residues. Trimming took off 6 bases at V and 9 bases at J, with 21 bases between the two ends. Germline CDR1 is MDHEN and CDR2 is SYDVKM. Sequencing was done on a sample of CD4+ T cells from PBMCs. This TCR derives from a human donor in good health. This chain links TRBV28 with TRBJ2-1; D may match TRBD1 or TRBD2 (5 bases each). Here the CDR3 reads CASRSAGTQGGEQFF. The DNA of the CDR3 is TGTGCCAGCAGGTCCGCCGGGACCCAGGGTGGTGAGCAGTTCTTC.